This TCR beta chain was sequenced in a study of shared T cell receptors in the human thymus. CDR1 is SGHNT and CDR2 is YYREEE in the germline V gene (reference sequence). Losses at the gene ends were 4 bases for V and 7 bases for J; bases not matched to a gene: 9. The CDR3 is made up of 15 amino acids. Profiled with immunoSEQ multiplex PCR; TCRdb holds only in-frame clones, not every one. The data show 700,000 or so clones, 70% to 90% seen once. Another study also made use of these data, one on human thymus T cells. This second study says: The donors were infants in Finland with congenital heart defects, otherwise immunologically healthy. The source of the thymus tissue was resections taken during corrective heart surgery. Thymic as well as blood repertoires seemed to favor certain V and J genes unevenly.

The sequenced material came from thymocytes. The chain employs TRBV5-4 and TRBJ2-1, with 9 positions matching TRBD1. This receptor was identified in a girl under three years old with a congenital heart defect. CDR3 DNA: TGTGCCAGCAGCGGTACAGGGGGCTTTTTGAATGAGCAGTTCTTC. It is translated as CASSGTGGFLNEQFF.